This entry lists 26 T cell receptor beta chains sequenced from one sample in a study of blood T cell repertoires in COVID-19. This table comes from immunoSEQ multiplex PCR, and its TCRdb copy is limited to in-frame clones, with some not included. This table holds some 260,000 clones, around 90% found once. Material: peripheral blood. The receptors come from a human donor in a cohort sampled during active COVID-19.

The chain uses TRBV5-6 and TRBJ2-5, with TRBD1 matching over 7 bases. Germline CDR1 SGHDT, CDR2 YYEEEE. This CDR3 has 14 residues. The trim removed 2 bases at V and 1 base at J, leaving 2 bases unmatched. As DNA, the CDR3 is TGTGCCAGCAGCTTCACAGGGGCCCAAGAGACCCAGTACTTC. Translation: CASSFTGAQETQYF.

V gene TRBV7-2 combines with J gene TRBJ2-2; TRBD1 aligns across 12 bases. The V gene's germline CDR1 is SGHTA and CDR2 FQGNSA. The CDR3 contains 15 residues. V lost 5 bases and J lost 6; bases outside the gene matches: 4. CDR3 sequence reads: CASSPRDRGPGELFF. The CDR3 nucleotides are TGTGCCAGCAGCCCCCGGGACAGGGGGCCCGGGGAGCTGTTTTTT. Full variable domain (outside the CDR3, taken from reference TRBV7-2 and TRBJ2-2): GAGVSQSPSNKVTEKGKDVELRCDPISGHTALYWYRQSLGQGLEFLIYFQGNSAPDKSGLPSDRFSAERTGGSVSTLTIQRTQQEDSAVYLCASSPRDRGPGELFFGEGSRLTVL.

This chain joins TRBV10-2 and TRBJ1-1, with 7 bases identical to TRBD1. The germline gives CDR1 WSHSY, CDR2 SAAADI. V trimming: 8 bases; J trimming: 1 base; junction bases outside the gene matches: 7. This CDR3 is 14 amino acids long. CDR3 bases: TGCGCCAGCGGGAGTGGACAGGAGAACACTGAAGCTTTCTTT. It encodes CASGSGQENTEAFF.

The J gene is TRBJ2-3, the V gene TRBV10-3; TRBD1 matches 8 bases. V lost 0 bases, J lost 2 bases, and 7 bases stayed unmatched. The CDR3 spans 17 residues. Germline V CDR1 and CDR2: ENHRY, SYGVKD. The CDR3 protein is CAISESPRTGNTDTQYF. The CDR3 DNA is TGTGCCATCAGTGAGTCCCCACGGACAGGGAACACAGATACGCAGTATTTT.

This chain links TRBV12-3 or TRBV12-4 with TRBJ1-1; TRBD1 is a possible D gene (6 bases). V dropped 6 bases and J dropped 5 bases, with 13 bases sitting between them. This CDR3 has 13 residues. The CDR3 is CASRLGTGTEAFF. Written as DNA, the CDR3 is TGTGCCAGCAGACTAGGTACAGGGACTGAAGCTTTCTTT.

The rearrangement joins TRBV5-4 to TRBJ2-7; no clear D gene. Germline CDR1 is SGHNT and CDR2 is YYREEE (reference sequence). V lost 6 bases, J lost 0 bases, and 16 bases lay in between. This CDR3 is built from 15 residues. The CDR3 DNA is TGTGCCAGCACCCACGGCCTACTAAACTCCTACGAGCAGTACTTC. Translation: CASTHGLLNSYEQYF. Together with reference TRBV5-4 and TRBJ2-7, the CDR3 gives the full variable domain: ETGVTQSPTHLIKTRGQQVTLRCSSQSGHNTVSWYQQALGQGPQFIFQYYREEENGRGNFPPRFSGLQFPNYSSELNVNALELDDSALYLCASTHGLLNSYEQYFGPGTRLTVT.

Here the CDR3 reads CASIGTGTEAFF. The CDR3 DNA is TGTGCCAGCATCGGGACAGGGACTGAAGCTTTCTTT. The chain employs TRBV3-1 (or the pseudogene TRBV3-2) and TRBJ1-1; the match to TRBD1 covers 9 bases. Trimming removed 7 bases from V and 5 bases from J; junction bases left unmatched: 2. This CDR3 comprises 12 residues. Germline-derived CDR1 and CDR2 are LGHDT and YNNKEL (reference sequence).

This chain links TRBV6-2 or TRBV6-3 with TRBJ2-5; weak D call: TRBD2 (5 bases). This CDR3 is 17 amino acids long. Trimming pared 0 bases from V and 3 bases from J, leaving 17 bases between. The V gene's germline CDR1 is MNHEY and CDR2 SVGEGT. CDR3 amino acids: CASSYSTSAVSEETQYF. The CDR3 DNA is TGTGCCAGCAGTTACTCGACTTCAGCGGTTTCCGAAGAGACCCAGTACTTC.

This clone was seen a single time. This sequence joins TRBV6-5 and TRBJ1-1; D unresolved. Germline V gene lookup returns CDR1 MNHEY and CDR2 SVGAGI. This CDR3 region has 13 residues. V was shortened by 7 bases and J by 5 bases, with 14 bases between the two germline ends. CDR3 nucleotide sequence: TGTGCCAGCAAGAGTCGACTCGGGACTGAAGCTTTCTTT. Residues: CASKSRLGTEAFF.

This clone has only one observation. The rearrangement joins TRBV5-1 to TRBJ2-5; D gene unclear. Trimming took 3 bases from V and 4 from J, leaving 19 bases between them. Germline CDR1 reads SGHRS; CDR2 reads YFSETQ. This CDR3 region has 16 residues. In DNA form, the CDR3 reads TGCGCCAGCAGCTCGAATCTAATAAAGTCGGGAGAGACCCAGTACTTC. It specifies CASSSNLIKSGETQYF.

The V and J genes are TRBV5-1 and TRBJ1-2; D remains unclear. Germline V CDR1 and CDR2: SGHRS, YFSETQ. The length of the CDR3 is 17 residues. Deletions cut 0 bases from V and 4 bases from J, with 19 bases between. In DNA form, the CDR3 reads TGCGCCAGCAGCTTGGGCGCCCCGGCAGGCCTGTCCTATGGCTACACCTTC. Its translation is CASSLGAPAGLSYGYTF.

The CDR3 sequence: CASSALGTTRETQYF. As DNA, the CDR3 is TGTGCCAGCTCGGCTCTCGGGACAACCCGAGAGACCCAGTACTTC. V gene TRBV18 combines with J gene TRBJ2-5, with a weak D call TRBD1 (6 bases). The CDR3 extends over 15 amino acids. The V end was cut by 6 bases, the J end by 4 bases, with 18 bases between. Germline CDR1 reads KGHSH; CDR2 reads LQKENI.

This clone was seen a single time. The genes are TRBV7-8 and TRBJ1-5, with D maybe TRBD1 (6 bases). The CDR3 totals 15 residues. Germline CDR1 and CDR2: SGHVS and FQNEAQ. V dropped 5 bases and J dropped 7 bases, with 18 bases sitting between them. In DNA form, the CDR3 reads TGTGCCAGCAGCCCGGAAACAGGGAGTTTGCAGCCCCAGCATTTT. Its protein product is CASSPETGSLQPQHF.

This sequence joins TRBV19 and TRBJ2-3; 7 nucleotides match TRBD2. There are 15 residues in the CDR3. CDR1 and CDR2 (germline): LNHDA, SQIVND (reference sequence). The V segment lost 10 bases and the J segment 1 base; nucleotides outside the gene matches: 11. CDR3 nucleotide sequence: TGTGCCACACGGGCTTTAAGCGGGGGCACAGATACGCAGTATTTT. Its protein product is CATRALSGGTDTQYF.

The chain is built from TRBV5-1 and TRBJ2-3; D might be TRBD1 (5 bases). Germline V lookup: CDR1 SGHRS, CDR2 YFSETQ. The CDR3 runs to 14 residues. V dropped 0 bases and J dropped 4 bases, with 9 bases sitting between them. CDR3 DNA sequence: TGCGCCAGCAGCTTGGAGGGGCCGGCAGATACGCAGTATTTT. Translated, it gives CASSLEGPADTQYF.

The CDR3 DNA is TGTGCCATCAGGCCCGGGACAGACTCCTACGAGCAGTACTTC. It specifies CAIRPGTDSYEQYF. The chain carries TRBV10-3 and TRBJ2-7; 7 bases are a match to TRBD1. This CDR3 has 14 amino acids. V trimming: 6 bases; J trimming: 0 bases; junction bases outside the gene matches: 5. Germline V gene lookup returns CDR1 ENHRY and CDR2 SYGVKD.

The chain uses TRBV9 and TRBJ2-3, with 8 bases fitting TRBD2. Germline CDR1 and CDR2: SGDLS and YYNGEE. J gave up 2 bases and V 3 bases, and 8 bases lay outside the gene matches. The CDR3 is made up of 16 amino acids. CDR3 bases: TGTGCCAGCAGCGGGGGAGCGGGGGTTACCACAGATACGCAGTATTTT. Its translation: CASSGGAGVTTDTQYF.

The chain employs TRBV5-1 and TRBJ2-6, with 10 bases fitting TRBD1. CDR3 size: 17 residues. V shed 0 bases and J 2 bases; nucleotides not matched to a gene: 2. From germline, CDR1 is SGHRS and CDR2 YFSETQ. CDR3 amino acids: CASSLGQGATGANVLTF. Written as DNA, the CDR3 is TGCGCCAGCAGCTTGGGACAGGGGGCAACTGGGGCCAACGTCCTGACTTTC.

The rearrangement joins TRBV27 to TRBJ1-5; TRBD1 might be the D (6 bases). The CDR3 totals 15 residues. Trimming took off 4 bases at V and 0 bases at J, with 10 bases between the two ends. The V gene's germline CDR1 is MNHEY and CDR2 SMNVEV (reference sequence). The CDR3 here is CASSYTGNSNQPQHF. CDR3 nucleotides: TGTGCCAGCAGTTACACAGGGAATAGCAATCAGCCCCAGCATTTT.

Concerning this clone itself: Other nucleotide sequences from this sample produce the same CDR3. This chain joins TRBV12-3 or TRBV12-4 and TRBJ1-2; D is perhaps TRBD1 (6 bases). The CDR3 is 13 amino acids. V gave up 3 bases and J gave up 2 bases, with 7 bases separating them. The CDR3 region is CASSFQGNYGYTF. The DNA of the CDR3 is TGTGCCAGCAGTTTCCAGGGGAACTATGGCTACACCTTC.

The chain carries TRBV27 and TRBJ2-7, with D tentatively TRBD1 (5 bases). The germline CDR1 and CDR2 sequences are MNHEY and SMNVEV (reference sequence). The length of the CDR3 is 14 residues. Trimming took 2 bases from V and 0 from J, leaving 8 bases between them. In nucleotides, the CDR3 is TGTGCCAGCAGTTTAAGGGGTCTCTCCTACGAGCAGTACTTC. Amino acid sequence: CASSLRGLSYEQYF.

The V and J genes are TRBV27 and TRBJ2-1; maybe TRBD1 (10 bases). The CDR3 consists of 18 residues. The V and J ends lost 7 bases and 0 bases respectively, with 22 bases between them. Per the germline V gene, CDR1 is MNHEY and CDR2 is SMNVEV (reference sequence). In nucleotides, the CDR3 is TGTGCCAGCACGGGACAGGGGCCTAGCGGGACCTCCTACAATGAGCAGTTCTTC. It codes for CASTGQGPSGTSYNEQFF.

In DNA form, the CDR3 reads TGTGCCATCAGTGAGCCGGGACAGGGATCTGGAAACACCATATATTTT. This translates into CAISEPGQGSGNTIYF. This chain connects TRBV10-3 to TRBJ1-3; 9 bases are shared with TRBD1. Unmatched junction bases numbered 3, after V lost 2 bases and J lost 1 base. This CDR3 spans 16 amino acids. Per the germline V gene, CDR1 is ENHRY and CDR2 is SYGVKD.

The V call is TRBV11-2, the J call TRBJ1-2, with a weak D call TRBD1 (5 bases). Germline CDR1 SGHAT, CDR2 FQNNGV. CDR3 length: 14 amino acids. Trimming stripped 8 bases from V and 1 base from J, with 14 bases between. In DNA, the CDR3 is TGTGCCAGCGGCCCTGCGGGGCGTAACTATGGCTACACCTTC. Translation: CASGPAGRNYGYTF.

The rearrangement links TRBV4-2 to TRBJ2-7; a possible D gene is TRBD1 (6 bases). Looked up from germline, CDR1 is LGHNA and CDR2 is YNFKEQ. CDR3 length: 15 residues. Trimming removed 1 base from V and 3 bases from J, with 13 bases in between. CDR3: CASSQAIGQLYEQYF. The CDR3, as DNA: TGTGCCAGCAGCCAAGCAATCGGACAGCTCTACGAGCAGTACTTC.

The chain uses TRBV3-1 (or the pseudogene TRBV3-2) and TRBJ1-1; no reliable D call. V was pared by 1 base and J by 5 bases, with 11 bases between. CDR1 is LGHDT, CDR2 YNNKEL, per germline (reference sequence). CDR3 length: 14 residues. This CDR3 is CASSQGVPRTEAFF. The CDR3 region has the DNA TGTGCCAGCAGCCAAGGTGTCCCGAGGACTGAAGCTTTCTTT.